One TCR beta chain is described in this entry. It has no known antigen specificity. Nothing much larger sits one base from this clone, and base qualities are not available. Sequencer: Illumina HiSeq 1500. TCRdb handled the public reads itself, with Q25 trimming in fastp and clone calling in MiXCR, and kept productive beta chains. Rows are unified per CDR3 protein, each entry keeping the most common DNA and genes. The sample yields 600,000 to 700,000 distinct CDR3 sequences; roughly 33% were counted once. The ten largest clones add up to 15% to 20% of the sample. The sample is drawn from a study of T cell repertoires in cytomegalovirus infection (dated by TCRdb to about 2019). About the full investigation: Recently identified HLA-C-restricted CMV epitopes, whose presentation resists viral immunomodulation, were targeted by peptide stimulations together with well-studied HLA-B-restricted epitopes. Donor HLA type was relevant to the analysis, because carriage of CMV infection together with the matching HLA type was indicated by public TCR beta signatures.

What the authors observed across the whole study: The ex vivo response was dominated by HLA-C-restricted CMV-specific TCR beta clonotypes, which also provided the single most frequent clonotype in two of eight donors. Cumulative frequency of public TCR beta family members discriminated carriers of CMV infection plus the relevant HLA type in this cohort and an independent roughly 330-donor cohort.

The label giving this sample's treatment or condition can be read as: in vitro stimulation with specific CMV peptide epitopes to enrich CMV-specific T cells. The CDR3 has 16 amino acids, counting the end cysteine and phenylalanine. The retained sequence is limited to the CDR3, 48 bases, with the frame set at the first base. V loses 5 bases at its end and J loses 0 bases; junction bases beyond the gene matches: 4. This chain joins TRBV12-3 or TRBV12-4 to TRBJ1-2; TRBD1 matches 12 bases in the middle. The specimen was cultured PBMCs, collected from culture after CMV antigen stimulation. This receptor was identified in a human donor in good health (CMV status not recorded). Some clones in this sample may be carry-over from other donors' samples. In nucleotide form, the sequence is TGTGCCAGCAGTCCGGGACAGGGGGCCCCTAACTATGGCTACACCTTC. Its coded protein is CASSPGQGAPNYGYTF.